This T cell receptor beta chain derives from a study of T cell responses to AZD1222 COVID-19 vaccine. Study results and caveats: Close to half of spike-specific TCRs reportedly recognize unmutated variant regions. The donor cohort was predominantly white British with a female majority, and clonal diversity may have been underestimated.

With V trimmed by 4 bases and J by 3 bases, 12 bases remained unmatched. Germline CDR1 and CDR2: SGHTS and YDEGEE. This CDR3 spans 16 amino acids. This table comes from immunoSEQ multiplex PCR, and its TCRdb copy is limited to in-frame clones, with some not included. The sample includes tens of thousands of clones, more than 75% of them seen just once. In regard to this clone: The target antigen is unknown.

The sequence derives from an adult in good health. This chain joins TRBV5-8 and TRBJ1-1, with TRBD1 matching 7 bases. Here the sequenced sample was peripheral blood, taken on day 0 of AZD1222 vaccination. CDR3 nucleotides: TGTGCCAGCAGCCTCCGGAAGGGGGCAGGGGACACTGAAGCTTTCTTT. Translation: CASSLRKGAGDTEAFF.